The 31 T cell receptor beta chains below were found in one sample sequenced in a study of T cells after yellow fever vaccination. In TCRdb, the 5' RACE reads were re-called with MiXCR into one record per CDR3 protein. The data contain 400,000 to 650,000 distinct CDR3 sequences, about a fifth of them singletons. The specimen was PBMCs, collected less than 25 days after the first yellow fever vaccination. These receptor sequences come from a man between 18 and 29 years old who received the YFV17D yellow fever vaccine.

This clonotype was counted only a few times. The chain employs TRBV5-1 and TRBJ2-1, with TRBD1 as a possible D gene (7 bases). The CDR3 sequence is 18 residues long. CDR1 is SGHRS and CDR2 is YFSETQ in the germline V gene. The ends were cut back, 4 bases at V and 0 bases at J, with 20 bases in the middle. In DNA form, the CDR3 reads TGCGCCAGCAGCCCCTCAGGGGGGCCCAAAAGCTCCTACAATGAGCAGTTCTTC. This encodes CASSPSGGPKSSYNEQFF.

This clonotype was observed a few times. This chain links TRBV6-5 with TRBJ2-1; no firm D call. Germline loops: CDR1 MNHEY, CDR2 SVGAGI. This CDR3 contains 13 residues. V was pared by 0 bases and J by 7 bases, with 7 bases between. The CDR3 region has the DNA TGTGCCAGCAGTTACTCCGCTTATAATGAGCAGTTCTTC. This gives the protein CASSYSAYNEQFF.

The chain links TRBV9 to TRBJ2-7, with 9 bases aligning to TRBD1. The CDR3 has 16 residues. The germline CDR1 and CDR2 sequences are SGDLS and YYNGEE. Losses at the gene ends were 3 bases for V and 4 bases for J; bases not matched to a gene: 11. The CDR3 DNA reads TGTGCCAGCAGCGCAACAGGGACAGGGAACGATTACGAGCAGTACGTC. The encoded protein is CASSATGTGNDYEQYV.

This clonotype was observed a handful of times. This chain links TRBV9 with TRBJ2-1, with 12 bases identical to TRBD2. This CDR3 spans 16 amino acids. Trimming cost V 3 bases and J 1 base; bases outside gene matches: 2. The germline V gene has CDR1 SGDLS and CDR2 YYNGEE. DNA for the CDR3: TGTGCCAGCAGCGCCCTAGCGGGGGGGTCCTACAATGAGCAGTTCTTC. It codes for CASSALAGGSYNEQFF. Using reference TRBV9 and TRBJ2-1 for the parts outside the CDR3, the full variable domain is DSGVTQTPKHLITATGQRVTLRCSPRSGDLSVYWYQQSLDQGLQFLIQYYNGEERAKGNILERFSAQQFPDLHSELNLSSLELGDSALYFCASSALAGGSYNEQFFGPGTRLTVL.

This clonotype was counted between two and nine times. The CDR3 DNA is TGTGCCAGCAGCACCAGACCCGGTTCACCCCTCCACTTT. It is translated as CASSTRPGSPLHF. This chain uses TRBV14 with TRBJ1-6; D not certain. Germline V gene data show CDR1 as SGHDN and CDR2 as FVKESK. Trimming left V 5 bases short and J 9 bases short, with 11 bases between. This CDR3 spans 13 amino acids.

V gene TRBV4-2 combines with J gene TRBJ1-4, with no clear D. The germline gives CDR1 LGHNA, CDR2 YNFKEQ. This CDR3 comprises 14 residues. Trimming pared 3 bases from V and 4 bases from J, leaving 9 bases between. The CDR3 loop is CASSQRRGNEKLFF. The CDR3 nucleotides read TGTGCCAGCAGCCAGCGACGGGGTAATGAAAAACTGTTTTTT.

This clonotype was detected many times. The genes are TRBV5-6 and TRBJ2-2, with TRBD1 matching over 11 bases. Germline loops: CDR1 SGHDT, CDR2 YYEEEE. The ends lost 4 bases at V and 5 bases at J; junction bases unmatched: 4. This CDR3 is 15 amino acids long. In DNA, the CDR3 is TGTGCCAGCAGCGTGGGGGACAGGGGGACCGGGGAGCTGTTTTTT. It codes for CASSVGDRGTGELFF.

This clonotype came up many times. The V call is TRBV18, the J call TRBJ2-3; D ambiguous. The V and J ends lost 3 bases and 6 bases respectively, with 13 bases between them. In germline, CDR1 is KGHSH, CDR2 LQKENI. The CDR3 has 14 residues. This CDR3 is CASSPGLFPDTQYF. CDR3 nucleotides: TGTGCCAGCTCACCGGGTCTTTTCCCGGATACGCAGTATTTT.

The chain has TRBV6-5 and TRBJ1-1, with D unresolved. CDR1 is MNHEY, CDR2 SVGAGI, per germline. V lost 0 bases, J lost 2 bases, and 10 bases lay in between. This CDR3 spans 15 amino acids. The CDR3 protein is CASSYSTAANTEAFF. Here the CDR3 DNA reads TGTGCCAGCAGTTACTCGACGGCAGCAAACACTGAAGCTTTCTTT.

This chain connects TRBV5-5 to TRBJ2-1, with 12 bases lining up with TRBD2. CDR3 size: 21 residues. V lost 5 bases and J lost 2; bases outside the gene matches: 20. Germline V gene sequence: CDR1 SGHKS, CDR2 YYEKEE (reference sequence). The chain's CDR3 is CASRPTLTSGGLLSAYNEQFF. The CDR3 DNA is TGTGCCAGCAGACCCACCCTCACTAGCGGGGGGCTGCTCAGTGCCTACAATGAGCAGTTCTTC.

This clonotype was observed a handful of times. The chain carries TRBV2 and TRBJ2-1; D is ambiguous. The CDR3 is made up of 13 amino acids. V lost 8 bases to trimming and J lost 0 bases, with 8 bases between them. Germline V CDR1 and CDR2: SNHLY, FYNNEI. The CDR3 sequence is CASGMSSYNEQFF. The CDR3 DNA reads TGTGCCAGCGGGATGAGCTCCTACAATGAGCAGTTCTTC.

This clonotype turned up a few times. The V call is TRBV11-2, the J call TRBJ2-3; 8 nucleotides match TRBD2. The CDR3 contains 16 residues. Per the germline V gene, CDR1 is SGHAT and CDR2 is FQNNGV. Trimming removed 4 bases from V and 0 bases from J; junction bases left unmatched: 6. The chain's CDR3 is CASSSPGGESTDTQYF. Here the CDR3 DNA reads TGTGCCAGCAGCTCTCCCGGGGGGGAGAGCACAGATACGCAGTATTTT.

This clonotype was seen a handful of times. The V and J genes are TRBV29-1 and TRBJ2-1; 14 bases are a match to TRBD2. The V gene's germline CDR1 is SQVTM and CDR2 ANQGSEA. CDR3 length equals 13 residues. J lost 7 bases, V lost 7 bases, and 3 bases had no gene match. In DNA form, the CDR3 reads TGCAGCGGGACTAGCGGGGGGACGAATGAGCAGTTCTTC. It translates to CSGTSGGTNEQFF.

The chain uses TRBV4-2 and TRBJ2-4, with D perhaps assigned TRBD1 or TRBD2 (5 bases each). In germline, CDR1 is LGHNA, CDR2 YNFKEQ. CDR3 length: 16 amino acids. V was cut by 4 bases and J by 2 bases, with 15 bases left in between. CDR3: CASSPSGHETKNIQYF. DNA for the CDR3: TGTGCCAGCAGCCCCTCGGGGCATGAAACCAAAAACATTCAGTACTTC.

In its sample, this clonotype was seen many times. The chain employs TRBV6-5 and TRBJ2-7; 7 positions agree with TRBD1. Germline V gene sequence: CDR1 MNHEY, CDR2 SVGAGI. V shed 2 bases, J shed 7 bases, and the junction held 8 bases outside the gene matches. This CDR3 is 14 amino acids long. The CDR3 DNA reads TGTGCCAGCAGTTACGAGAAGGGGGCAGATGAGCAGTACGTC. This codes for CASSYEKGADEQYV.

The chain recombines TRBV7-9 with TRBJ2-3, with TRBD2 matching over 9 bases. The CDR3 length is 15 residues. Germline V gives CDR1 SEHNR, CDR2 FQNEAQ (reference sequence). V gave up 7 bases and J gave up 1 base; unmatched junction bases: 6. CDR3 amino acids: CASTMKRGGTDTQYF. The CDR3 coding sequence is TGTGCCAGCACCATGAAGCGGGGGGGCACAGATACGCAGTATTTT.

This clonotype was seen a few times. The chain links TRBV7-9 to TRBJ1-5, with D possibly TRBD1 on 5 matching bases. Germline CDR1 is SEHNR and CDR2 is FQNEAQ (reference sequence). Trimming shortened V by 3 bases and J by 6 bases, and 9 bases separated the two germline ends. This CDR3 region has 13 residues. This chain's CDR3 is CASSFGASQPQHF. CDR3 in DNA: TGTGCCAGCAGCTTCGGGGCATCTCAGCCCCAGCATTTT.

The rearrangement uses TRBV5-1 and TRBJ2-7; D is possibly TRBD2 (5 bases). CDR1 is SGHRS and CDR2 is YFSETQ in the germline V gene. V gave up 4 bases and J gave up 0 bases, with 14 bases separating them. The CDR3 length is 15 residues. CDR3 sequence: CASSPGIGSSYEQYF. The CDR3 DNA is TGCGCCAGCAGCCCGGGGATTGGGAGCTCCTACGAGCAGTACTTC. Based on the CDR3 plus reference TRBV5-1 and TRBJ2-7, the full variable domain is KAGVTQTPRYLIKTRGQQVTLSCSPISGHRSVSWYQQTPGQGLQFLFEYFSETQRNKGNFPGRFSGRQFSNSRSEMNVSTLELGDSALYLCASSPGIGSSYEQYFGPGTRLTVT.

The chain combines TRBV20-1 with TRBJ2-7; TRBD1 matches 7 bases. The V gene's germline CDR1 is DFQATT and CDR2 SNEGSKA (reference sequence). V lost 2 bases to trimming and J lost 2 bases; unmatched junction nucleotides: 12. This CDR3 has 16 amino acids. CDR3 coding DNA: TGCAGTGCTAGAAATCTATCCGACAGGGTACCCTACGAGCAGTACTTC. Its protein product is CSARNLSDRVPYEQYF.

This clonotype was seen only a few times. The chain combines TRBV4-1 with TRBJ1-1; 12 nucleotides match TRBD1. The CDR3 runs 17 residues. The germline V gene has CDR1 MGHRA and CDR2 YSYEKL. The ends lost 4 bases at V and 5 bases at J; junction bases unmatched: 11. The CDR3 sequence is CASSRPGQGAVGTEAFF. DNA for the CDR3: TGCGCCAGCAGCCGTCCGGGACAGGGGGCTGTTGGTACTGAAGCTTTCTTT.

J is TRBJ1-1 and V is TRBV6-2 or TRBV6-3; D might be TRBD1 (5 bases). V lost 5 bases, J lost 1 base, and 14 bases lay in between. The germline V gene encodes CDR1 MNHEY and CDR2 SVGEGT. This CDR3 region has 15 residues. CDR3 sequence: CASSHDWGRNTEAFF. For the CDR3, the DNA is TGTGCCAGCAGTCACGACTGGGGCAGGAACACTGAAGCTTTCTTT.

This clonotype has ten or more counts. The rearrangement uses TRBV12-3 or TRBV12-4 and TRBJ2-2; TRBD1 agrees at 7 bases. The CDR3 sequence is 16 residues long. With V trimmed by 7 bases and J by 0 bases, 8 bases remained unmatched. The CDR3 bases are TGTGCCAGCAAGGTGCTAGGGGGCGCGAACACCGGGGAGCTGTTTTTT. Its translation is CASKVLGGANTGELFF.

The chain uses TRBV7-6 and TRBJ1-2; D uncertain. The V end was cut by 5 bases, the J end by 10 bases, with 20 bases between. CDR1 and CDR2 from the germline V gene are SGHVS and FNYEAQ. CDR3 size: 14 residues. DNA of the CDR3: TGTGCCAGCAGCGAAAACGCCGGGCCGAGTTTCTACACCTTC. Translating gives CASSENAGPSFYTF. Based on the CDR3 plus reference TRBV7-6 and TRBJ1-2, the full variable domain is GAGVSQSPRYKVTKRGQDVALRCDPISGHVSLYWYRQALGQGPEFLTYFNYEAQQDKSGLPNDRFSAERPEGSISTLTIQRTEQRDSAMYRCASSENAGPSFYTFGSGTRLTVV.

The rearrangement uses TRBV6-2 or TRBV6-3 and TRBJ2-1, with 9 bases identical to TRBD2. CDR1 and CDR2 from the germline V gene are MNHEY and SVGEGT. J gave up 2 bases and V 0 bases, and 5 bases lay outside the gene matches. This CDR3 comprises 17 residues. CDR3 loop: CASSYSRGGGAYNEQFF. The CDR3 nucleotides read TGTGCCAGCAGTTACTCGAGAGGCGGGGGGGCCTACAATGAGCAGTTCTTC.

The chain links TRBV20-1 to TRBJ2-4; TRBD2 matches 8 bases. The CDR3 spans 15 residues. With 1 base clipped from V and 8 bases from J, the junction kept 10 bases outside the gene matches. Germline CDR1 and CDR2: DFQATT and SNEGSKA (reference sequence). CDR3 loop: CSARGGFGGEDIQYF. The CDR3 DNA follows: TGCAGTGCTAGAGGAGGCTTCGGGGGGGAAGACATTCAGTACTTC.

V and J are TRBV4-1 and TRBJ2-5; 12 bases are shared with TRBD2. Trimming at V came to 3 bases and at J to 5 bases, leaving 4 bases not matched to a gene. This CDR3 comprises 15 residues. Looked up from germline, CDR1 is MGHRA and CDR2 is YSYEKL. CDR3 amino acids: CASSHLTSGGETQYF. The CDR3 DNA reads TGCGCCAGCAGCCACCTGACTAGCGGGGGCGAGACCCAGTACTTC.

The chain links TRBV20-1 to TRBJ2-1, with 8 positions matching TRBD1. The CDR3 runs to 15 residues. With V trimmed by 6 bases and J by 7 bases, 14 bases remained unmatched. The germline V gene has CDR1 DFQATT and CDR2 SNEGSKA (reference sequence). The DNA of the CDR3 is TGCAGTGCCCCCCGGGCAGGGGGCTATAGGAATGAGCAGTTCTTC. Translated: CSAPRAGGYRNEQFF.

Only one count was recorded for this clonotype. V usage is TRBV28 and J usage is TRBJ2-4, with 9 bases lining up with TRBD1. The V segment lost 0 bases and the J segment 7 bases; nucleotides outside the gene matches: 10. The CDR3 covers 17 residues. The V gene's germline CDR1 is MDHEN and CDR2 SYDVKM. The CDR3 coding sequence is TGTGCCAGCAGTTTATGGTCAGGACAGGGGTATGTGAACATTCAGTACTTC. Translated: CASSLWSGQGYVNIQYF.

This clonotype was picked up many times. V and J are TRBV12-3 or TRBV12-4 and TRBJ2-7; 8 bases fit TRBD2. V dropped 6 bases and J dropped 0; count of bases not matched to a gene: 4. The length of the CDR3 is 14 residues. The CDR3 protein is CASSLTSGSYEQYF. CDR3 coding DNA: TGTGCCAGCAGCCTTACTAGCGGCTCCTACGAGCAGTACTTC.

The chain joins TRBV28 to TRBJ2-5, with 10 nucleotides matching TRBD1. CDR1 and CDR2 (germline): MDHEN, SYDVKM. With V trimmed by 2 bases and J by 2 bases, 5 bases remained unmatched. The CDR3 totals 16 residues. The CDR3 protein is CASSLPGQGGQETQYF. The DNA of the CDR3 is TGTGCCAGCAGTTTACCAGGACAGGGGGGGCAAGAGACCCAGTACTTC.

This clonotype appeared a few times. CDR3: CASSYYRTILNEQFF. In nucleotides, the CDR3 is TGTGCCAGCAGTTACTACAGGACTATTCTCAATGAGCAGTTCTTC. The genes are TRBV6-5 and TRBJ2-1, with D possibly matching TRBD2 (6 bases). The CDR3 totals 15 residues. The germline V gene has CDR1 MNHEY and CDR2 SVGAGI. V was shortened by 1 base and J by 6 bases, with 13 bases between the two germline ends.